A selection of T cell receptor beta chains follows, all from one sample in a study of cytomegalovirus exposure and HLA in healthy donors. Sequencing used immunoSEQ multiplex PCR; TCRdb keeps in-frame clones, though not all of them. The sample has 100,000 to 150,000 clones, around 80% seen once. Sequenced input: PBMCs. The source is a woman aged 40 to 49 in good health and CMV-seronegative. The conserved cysteine and the conserved F or W are not part of the CDR3 here. The order of the fields is clone size, V gene, J gene, CDR3 protein. Clone size is shown for a subset of rows, as once, few, many or a class of expanded clone.

clone size: NA; V gene: TRBV4-3; J gene: TRBJ2-3; CDR3 protein: ASSQGLPRLAATDTQY
clone size: NA; V gene: TRBV14; J gene: TRBJ2-3; CDR3 protein: ASSPTPVTSGGADTQY
clone size: NA; V gene: TRBV11-1; J gene: TRBJ1-1; CDR3 protein: ASSLSRGPSTEAF
clone size: NA; V gene: TRBV19; J gene: TRBJ1-5; CDR3 protein: ASSIPYQPQH
clone size: NA; V gene: TRBV19; J gene: TRBJ2-7; CDR3 protein: ASSWSSGSYEQY
clone size: NA; V gene: TRBV13; J gene: TRBJ2-7; CDR3 protein: ASSPGLAGSLSYEQY
clone size: NA; V gene: TRBV7-3; J gene: TRBJ2-7; CDR3 protein: ASSSSAGAHYEQY
clone size: NA; V gene: TRBV7-3; J gene: TRBJ2-7; CDR3 protein: ASSLFSGSSYEQY
clone size: once; V gene: TRBV7-9; J gene: TRBJ2-2; CDR3 protein: ASTPGQGLTGELF
clone size: few; V gene: TRBV4-3; J gene: TRBJ1-1; CDR3 protein: ASSQDLRPEAF
clone size: NA; V gene: TRBV7-9; J gene: TRBJ2-7; CDR3 protein: ASSLAPQGEQY
clone size: NA; V gene: TRBV29-1; J gene: TRBJ1-3; CDR3 protein: SASLGGGRNTIY
clone size: NA; V gene: TRBV4-1; J gene: TRBJ2-1; CDR3 protein: ASSQLGQGSSYNEQF
clone size: NA; V gene: TRBV6-1; J gene: TRBJ1-6; CDR3 protein: ASSELGGHRSPLH
clone size: few; V gene: TRBV7-9; J gene: TRBJ2-1; CDR3 protein: ASRQIPGQGYNEQF
clone size: NA; V gene: TRBV7-7; J gene: TRBJ2-1; CDR3 protein: ASSSSDNEQF
clone size: NA; V gene: TRBV29-1; J gene: TRBJ1-1; CDR3 protein: SVLGLGDRGVGEAF
clone size: NA; V gene: TRBV5-6; J gene: TRBJ1-1; CDR3 protein: ASSSGSNEAF
clone size: NA; V gene: TRBV2; J gene: TRBJ2-1; CDR3 protein: ASSEGGAGFYNEQF
clone size: once; V gene: TRBV2; J gene: TRBJ1-2; CDR3 protein: ASSGVDRVDGYT
clone size: few; V gene: TRBV19; J gene: TRBJ2-1; CDR3 protein: ASSSPGVRGGGPDEQF
clone size: NA; V gene: TRBV7-2; J gene: TRBJ1-4; CDR3 protein: ASSFGQAPTNEKLF
clone size: NA; V gene: TRBV5-6; J gene: TRBJ2-3; CDR3 protein: ASSLAFGQGTDTQY
clone size: NA; V gene: TRBV15; J gene: TRBJ1-5; CDR3 protein: ATSRDRGAGPNQPQH
clone size: few; V gene: TRBV2; J gene: TRBJ1-5; CDR3 protein: ASMGQYNQPQH
clone size: few; V gene: TRBV5-1; J gene: TRBJ2-1; CDR3 protein: ASSLDRGVFDEQF
clone size: NA; V gene: TRBV9; J gene: TRBJ1-2; CDR3 protein: ASSSLHGYT
clone size: NA; V gene: TRBV16; J gene: TRBJ2-1; CDR3 protein: ASSPYGEQF
clone size: once; V gene: TRBV5-1; J gene: TRBJ1-2; CDR3 protein: ASSLDGGRPVYGYT
clone size: NA; V gene: TRBV5-1; J gene: TRBJ2-5; CDR3 protein: ASSWGQGAWETQY
clone size: NA; V gene: TRBV7-2; J gene: TRBJ2-7; CDR3 protein: ASSETSAYEQY
clone size: NA; V gene: TRBV9; J gene: TRBJ2-3; CDR3 protein: ASSGDRVDTDTQY
clone size: few; V gene: TRBV4-3; J gene: TRBJ1-1; CDR3 protein: ASSQAGNTEAF
clone size: NA; V gene: TRBV7-9; J gene: TRBJ2-1; CDR3 protein: ASSWGTSGGNEQF
clone size: NA; V gene: TRBV27; J gene: TRBJ2-3; CDR3 protein: ATNGLAGGSDTQY
clone size: NA; V gene: TRBV4-2; J gene: TRBJ2-1; CDR3 protein: ASPTNEQF
clone size: NA; V gene: TRBV9; J gene: TRBJ1-3; CDR3 protein: ASSVHGQPRTRNTIY
clone size: NA; V gene: TRBV5-1; J gene: TRBJ1-1; CDR3 protein: ASSLARGNTEAF
clone size: NA; V gene: TRBV27; J gene: TRBJ1-2; CDR3 protein: ASSSPFGGTYGYT
clone size: NA; V gene: TRBV2; J gene: TRBJ1-2; CDR3 protein: ASSDRDRTNYGYT
clone size: once; V gene: TRBV7-8; J gene: TRBJ1-1; CDR3 protein: ASRWEMDRRPNTEAF
clone size: NA; V gene: TRBV5-4; J gene: TRBJ2-2; CDR3 protein: ASSSGLAGVAGELF
clone size: NA; V gene: TRBV19; J gene: TRBJ2-1; CDR3 protein: ASSEGGSYNEQF
clone size: NA; V gene: TRBV6-5; J gene: TRBJ1-6; CDR3 protein: ASSSRDRAYSPLH
clone size: NA; V gene: TRBV6-5; J gene: TRBJ1-6; CDR3 protein: ASSVERDYNSPLH
clone size: NA; V gene: TRBV2; J gene: TRBJ2-5; CDR3 protein: ASKTGGETQY
clone size: NA; V gene: TRBV2; J gene: TRBJ2-1; CDR3 protein: ASSADRGSYNEQF
clone size: once; V gene: TRBV4-1; J gene: TRBJ2-1; CDR3 protein: ASSPYRVPYNEQF
clone size: NA; V gene: TRBV19; J gene: TRBJ1-3; CDR3 protein: ASSWGTGNTIY
clone size: NA; V gene: TRBV7-6; J gene: TRBJ2-5; CDR3 protein: ASKASGYQETQY
clone size: NA; V gene: TRBV6-1; J gene: TRBJ2-5; CDR3 protein: ASSALSQETQY
clone size: NA; V gene: TRBV6-6; J gene: NA; CDR3 protein: ASSYSHTGAYEQY
clone size: few; V gene: TRBV4-3; J gene: TRBJ2-3; CDR3 protein: ASSLMGGGTDTQY
clone size: once; V gene: TRBV28; J gene: TRBJ1-1; CDR3 protein: ASKTLNTEAF
clone size: many; V gene: TRBV6-1; J gene: TRBJ2-2; CDR3 protein: ASSEAQGGAGELF
clone size: NA; V gene: TRBV2; J gene: TRBJ2-7; CDR3 protein: ASKTSGTLEQY
clone size: NA; V gene: TRBV18; J gene: TRBJ1-6; CDR3 protein: ASSPDSNSPLH
clone size: NA; V gene: TRBV5-4; J gene: TRBJ2-1; CDR3 protein: ASSSRTGGYSNEQF